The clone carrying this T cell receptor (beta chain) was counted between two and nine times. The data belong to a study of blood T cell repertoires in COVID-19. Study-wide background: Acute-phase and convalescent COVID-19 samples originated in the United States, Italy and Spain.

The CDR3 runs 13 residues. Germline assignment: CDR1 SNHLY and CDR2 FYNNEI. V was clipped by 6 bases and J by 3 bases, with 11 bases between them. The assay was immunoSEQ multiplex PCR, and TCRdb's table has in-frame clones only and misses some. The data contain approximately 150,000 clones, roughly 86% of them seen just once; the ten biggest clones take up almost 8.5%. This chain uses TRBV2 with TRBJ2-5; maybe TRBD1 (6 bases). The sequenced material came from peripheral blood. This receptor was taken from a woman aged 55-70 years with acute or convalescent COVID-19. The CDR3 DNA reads TGTGCCAGCAGCGCCGGGACAAAAGAGACCCAGTACTTC. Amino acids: CASSAGTKETQYF.